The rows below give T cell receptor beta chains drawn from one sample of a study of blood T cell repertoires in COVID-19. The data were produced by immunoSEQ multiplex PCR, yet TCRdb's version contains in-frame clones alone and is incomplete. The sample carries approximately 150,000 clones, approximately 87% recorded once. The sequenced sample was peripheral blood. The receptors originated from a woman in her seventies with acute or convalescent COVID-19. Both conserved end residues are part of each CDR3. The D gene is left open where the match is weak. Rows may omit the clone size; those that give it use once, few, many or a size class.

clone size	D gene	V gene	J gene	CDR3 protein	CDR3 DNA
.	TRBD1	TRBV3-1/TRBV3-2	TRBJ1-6	CASSLTGTGSSPLHF	TGTGCCAGCAGCCTCACCGGGACAGGGAGCTCACCCCTCCACTTT
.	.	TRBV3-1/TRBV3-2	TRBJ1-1	CASSQRAGATEAFF	TGTGCCAGCAGCCAGAGGGCAGGGGCCACTGAAGCTTTCTTT
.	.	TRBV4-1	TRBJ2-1	CASSQVGQGGYNEQFF	TGCGCCAGCAGCCAAGTCGGTCAGGGTGGGTACAATGAGCAGTTCTTC
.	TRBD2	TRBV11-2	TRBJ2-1	CASSLHRTLAGGTYNEQFF	TGTGCCAGCAGCTTACACAGAACTCTAGCGGGGGGAACCTACAATGAGCAGTTCTTC
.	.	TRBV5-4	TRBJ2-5	CASSSRGYQETQYF	TGTGCCAGCAGCTCACGGGGGTACCAAGAGACCCAGTACTTC
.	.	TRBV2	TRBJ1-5	CASRAQTNSNQPQHF	TGTGCCAGCAGAGCCCAGACAAATAGCAATCAGCCCCAGCATTTT
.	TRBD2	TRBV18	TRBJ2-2	CASQTGGTGELFF	TGTGCCAGCCAAACGGGGGGCACCGGGGAGCTGTTTTTT
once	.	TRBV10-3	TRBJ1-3	CAIRPGQSSGNTIYF	TGTGCCATCAGACCTGGACAATCCTCTGGAAACACCATATATTTT
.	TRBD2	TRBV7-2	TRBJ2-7	CASSLVAGENEQYF	TGTGCCAGCAGCTTAGTAGCGGGGGAAAACGAGCAGTACTTC
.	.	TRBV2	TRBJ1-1	CASRPQGMLNTEAFF	TGTGCCAGCAGACCACAGGGCATGCTGAATACTGAAGCTTTCTTT
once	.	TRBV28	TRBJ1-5	CASSIYRVSNQPQHF	TGTGCCAGCAGTATTTACAGGGTGAGCAATCAGCCCCAGCATTTT
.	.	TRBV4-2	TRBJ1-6	CASSQEGAYDSPLHF	TGTGCCAGCAGCCAAGAAGGGGCCTATGATTCACCCCTCCACTTT
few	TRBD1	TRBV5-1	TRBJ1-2	CASSIGTGGYGYTF	TGCGCCAGCAGCATCGGGACAGGGGGCTATGGCTACACCTTC
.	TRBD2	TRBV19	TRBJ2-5	CASRGSGTETQYF	TGTGCCAGTAGGGGTAGCGGGACAGAGACCCAGTACTTC
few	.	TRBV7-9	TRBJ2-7	CASSTVGLEQYF	TGTGCCAGCAGCACAGTGGGGCTCGAGCAGTACTTC
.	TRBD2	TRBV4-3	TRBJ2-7	CASSQLAGVSYEQYF	TGCGCCAGCAGCCAACTAGCGGGAGTGTCCTACGAGCAGTACTTC
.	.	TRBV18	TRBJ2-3	CASSRGADTQYF	TGTGCCAGCTCACGGGGGGCAGATACGCAGTATTTT
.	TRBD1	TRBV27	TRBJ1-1	CASRKTGGPTEAFF	TGTGCCAGCAGAAAGACAGGGGGTCCGACTGAAGCTTTCTTT
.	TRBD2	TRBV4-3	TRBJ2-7	CASSRHSLRGGTAYEQYF	TGCGCCAGCAGCCGTCATAGCCTTCGCGGGGGGACCGCCTACGAGCAGTACTTC
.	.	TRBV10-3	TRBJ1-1	CAISDQGDTEAFF	TGTGCCATCAGTGACCAAGGGGACACTGAAGCTTTCTTT
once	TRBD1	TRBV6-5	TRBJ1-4	CASSYSGTGTEKLFF	TGTGCCAGCAGTTACTCCGGGACAGGCACTGAAAAACTGTTTTTT
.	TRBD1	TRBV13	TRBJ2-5	CASSLGRGTGYQETQYF	TGTGCCAGCAGCTTAGGGCGAGGGACAGGCTATCAAGAGACCCAGTACTTC
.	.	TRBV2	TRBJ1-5	CASSLSGGYNQPQHF	TGTGCCAGCAGTTTATCAGGCGGGTACAATCAGCCCCAGCATTTT
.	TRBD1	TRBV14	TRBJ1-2	CASSQAGGPYGYTF	TGTGCCAGCAGCCAAGCAGGGGGACCGTATGGCTACACCTTC
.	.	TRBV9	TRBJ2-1	CASSVAAGSSYNEQFF	TGTGCCAGCAGCGTAGCGGCGGGAAGCTCCTACAATGAGCAGTTCTTC
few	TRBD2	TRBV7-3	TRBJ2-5	CASSQGLAGETQYF	TGTGCCAGCAGCCAAGGACTAGCGGGAGAGACCCAGTACTTC
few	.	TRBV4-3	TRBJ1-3	CASSQEGRGERWGNTIYF	TGCGCCAGCAGCCAAGAGGGACGCGGGGAACGGTGGGGAAACACCATATATTTT
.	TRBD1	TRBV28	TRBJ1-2	CASNRDRGQFYGYTF	TGTGCCAGCAACCGGGACAGGGGGCAGTTCTATGGCTACACCTTC
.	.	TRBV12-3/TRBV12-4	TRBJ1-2	CASSPGGDYGYTF	TGTGCCAGCAGTCCGGGGGGCGACTATGGCTACACCTTC
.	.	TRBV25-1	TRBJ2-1	CASSELRESSSSYNEQFF	TGTGCCAGCAGTGAATTGAGGGAAAGCTCTAGCTCCTACAATGAGCAGTTCTTC
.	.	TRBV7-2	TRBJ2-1	CASSYSPGLTNEQFF	TGTGCCAGCAGCTACAGTCCGGGACTGACGAATGAGCAGTTCTTC
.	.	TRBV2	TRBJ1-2	CASSESGKGYGYTF	TGTGCCAGCAGTGAATCGGGAAAAGGCTATGGCTACACCTTC
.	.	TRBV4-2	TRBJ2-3	CASSPILGGTQYF	TGTGCCAGCAGCCCGATCCTAGGAGGTACGCAGTATTTT
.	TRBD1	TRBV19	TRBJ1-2	CASSTPGQVNYGYTF	TGTGCCAGTAGTACGCCGGGACAGGTGAACTATGGCTACACCTTC
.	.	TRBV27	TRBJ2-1	CASSLNQGTYNEQFF	TGTGCCAGCAGTTTAAATCAGGGAACCTACAATGAGCAGTTCTTC
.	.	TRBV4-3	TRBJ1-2	CASSQDGASGYTF	TGCGCCAGCAGCCAAGACGGAGCTTCGGGCTACACCTTC
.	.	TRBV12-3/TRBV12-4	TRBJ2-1	CASSRDSNEQFF	TGTGCCAGCAGTCGGGACTCCAATGAGCAGTTCTTC
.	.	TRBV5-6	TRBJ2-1	CASSLKAEINEQFF	TGTGCCAGCAGCTTGAAGGCGGAAATAAATGAGCAGTTCTTC
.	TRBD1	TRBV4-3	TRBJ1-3	CASSQGGGDRAGNTIYF	TGCGCCAGCAGCCAAGGAGGGGGGGACAGGGCTGGAAACACCATATATTTT
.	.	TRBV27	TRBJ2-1	CASSTSIGDNEQFF	TGTGCCAGCAGTACCTCGATAGGAGACAATGAGCAGTTCTTC
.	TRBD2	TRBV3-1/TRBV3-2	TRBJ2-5	CASSQGAGGNEETQYF	TGTGCCAGCAGCCAGGGAGCGGGGGGCAACGAAGAGACCCAGTACTTC
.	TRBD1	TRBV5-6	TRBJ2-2	CASSYRDRRTGELFF	TGTGCCAGCAGCTACCGGGACAGGAGGACCGGGGAGCTGTTTTTT
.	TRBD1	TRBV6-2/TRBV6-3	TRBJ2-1	CASSSSGQSYNEQFF	TGTGCCAGCAGTAGCTCGGGACAGTCGTACAATGAGCAGTTCTTC
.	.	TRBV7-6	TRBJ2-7	CASSLVPYEQYF	TGTGCCAGCAGCTTAGTTCCGTACGAGCAGTACTTC
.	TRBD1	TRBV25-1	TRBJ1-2	CASTEGQGASGYTF	TGTGCCAGCACCGAGGGACAGGGTGCCTCTGGCTACACCTTC
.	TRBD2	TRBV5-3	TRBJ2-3	CARSPGTSGDTDTQYF	TGTGCCAGAAGCCCCGGGACTAGCGGGGACACAGATACGCAGTATTTT
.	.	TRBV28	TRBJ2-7	CASSLIGQGLYEQYF	TGTGCCAGCAGTTTAATAGGGCAGGGGCTCTACGAGCAGTACTTC
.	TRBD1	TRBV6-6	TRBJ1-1	CASSDRGVTEAFF	TGTGCCAGCAGCGACAGGGGGGTGACTGAAGCTTTCTTT
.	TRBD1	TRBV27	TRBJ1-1	CASSPQGGLTEAFF	TGTGCCAGCAGTCCACAGGGGGGTCTAACTGAAGCTTTCTTT
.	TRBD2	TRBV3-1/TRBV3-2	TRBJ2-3	CASSPGTSGATSTDTQYF	TGTGCCAGCAGCCCCGGGACTAGCGGGGCTACTAGCACAGATACGCAGTATTTT
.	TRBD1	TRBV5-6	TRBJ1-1	CASSLRTGWATEAFF	TGTGCCAGCAGCTTGCGGACAGGGTGGGCCACTGAAGCTTTCTTT
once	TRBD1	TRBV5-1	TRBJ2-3	CASGQGSTDTQYF	TGCGCCAGTGGACAGGGTAGCACAGATACGCAGTATTTT
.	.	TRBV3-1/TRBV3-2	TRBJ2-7	CASSPGGYEQYF	TGTGCCAGCAGCCCGGGCGGGTACGAGCAGTACTTC
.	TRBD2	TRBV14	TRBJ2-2	CASRSSGGSGELFF	TGTGCCAGCAGGTCTAGCGGGGGCTCCGGGGAGCTGTTTTTT
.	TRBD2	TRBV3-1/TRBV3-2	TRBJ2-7	CASSPWLAGRYEQYF	TGTGCCAGCAGCCCGTGGCTAGCGGGAAGGTACGAGCAGTACTTC